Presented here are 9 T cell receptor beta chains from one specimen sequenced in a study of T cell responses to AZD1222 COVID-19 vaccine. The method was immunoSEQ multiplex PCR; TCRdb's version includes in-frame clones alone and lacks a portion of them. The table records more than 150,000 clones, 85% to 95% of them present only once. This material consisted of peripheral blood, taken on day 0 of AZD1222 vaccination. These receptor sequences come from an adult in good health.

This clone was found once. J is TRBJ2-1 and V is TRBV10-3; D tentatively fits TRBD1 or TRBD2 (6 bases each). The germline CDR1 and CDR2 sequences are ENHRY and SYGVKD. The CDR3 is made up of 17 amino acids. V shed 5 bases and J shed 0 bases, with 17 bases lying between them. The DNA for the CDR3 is TGTGCCATCAGTCACAGGGTAGCGGCAAGCTCCTACAATGAGCAGTTCTTC. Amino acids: CAISHRVAASSYNEQFF.

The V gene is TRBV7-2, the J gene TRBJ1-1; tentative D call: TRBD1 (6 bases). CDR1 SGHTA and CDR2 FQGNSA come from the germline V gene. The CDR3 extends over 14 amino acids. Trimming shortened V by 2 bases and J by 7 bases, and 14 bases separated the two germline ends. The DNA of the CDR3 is TGTGCCAGCAGCTTAAACAGGGTGGTGAATGAAGCTTTCTTT. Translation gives CASSLNRVVNEAFF.

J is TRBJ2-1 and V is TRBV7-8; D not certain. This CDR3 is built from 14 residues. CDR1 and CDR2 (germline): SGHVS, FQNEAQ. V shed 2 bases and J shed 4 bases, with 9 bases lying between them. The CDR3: CASSLLQPYNEQFF. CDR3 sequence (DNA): TGTGCCAGCAGCTTACTGCAGCCTTACAATGAGCAGTTCTTC.

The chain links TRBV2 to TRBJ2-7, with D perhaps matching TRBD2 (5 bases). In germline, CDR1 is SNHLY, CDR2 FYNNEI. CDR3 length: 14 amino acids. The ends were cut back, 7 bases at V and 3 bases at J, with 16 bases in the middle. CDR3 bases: TGTGCCAGCACCCCTAGAGGGAGAAGCTACGAGCAGTACTTC. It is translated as CASTPRGRSYEQYF.

Here the CDR3 reads CASSYGDGEQFF. CDR3 bases: TGTGCCAGCAGCTATGGCGACGGCGAGCAGTTCTTC. The chain links TRBV7-2 to TRBJ2-1; D not certain. Germline CDR1 reads SGHTA; CDR2 reads FQGNSA. CDR3 size: 12 residues. V lost 4 bases and J lost 10, with 11 bases in between.

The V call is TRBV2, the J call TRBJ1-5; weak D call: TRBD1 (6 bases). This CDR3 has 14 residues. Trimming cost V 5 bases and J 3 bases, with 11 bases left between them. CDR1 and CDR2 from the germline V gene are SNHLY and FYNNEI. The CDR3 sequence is CASSPDRNNQPQHF. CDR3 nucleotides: TGTGCCAGCAGTCCAGACAGGAACAATCAGCCCCAGCATTTT.

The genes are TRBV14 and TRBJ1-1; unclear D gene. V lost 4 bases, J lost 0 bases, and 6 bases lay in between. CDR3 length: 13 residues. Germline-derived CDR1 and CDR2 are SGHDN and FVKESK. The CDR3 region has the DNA TGTGCCAGCAGCCTCGCCATGAACACTGAAGCTTTCTTT. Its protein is CASSLAMNTEAFF.

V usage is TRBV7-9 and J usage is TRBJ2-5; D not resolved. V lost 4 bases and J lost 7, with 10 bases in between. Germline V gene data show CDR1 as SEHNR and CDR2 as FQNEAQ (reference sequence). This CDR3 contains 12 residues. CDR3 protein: CASSSTDWTQYF. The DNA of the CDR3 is TGTGCCAGCAGCTCCACCGACTGGACCCAGTACTTC. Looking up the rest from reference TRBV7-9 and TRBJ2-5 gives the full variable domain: DTGVSQNPRHKITKRGQNVTFRCDPISEHNRLYWYRQTLGQGPEFLTYFQNEAQLEKSRLLSDRFSAERPKGSFSTLEIQRTEQGDSAMYLCASSSTDWTQYFGPGTRLLVL.

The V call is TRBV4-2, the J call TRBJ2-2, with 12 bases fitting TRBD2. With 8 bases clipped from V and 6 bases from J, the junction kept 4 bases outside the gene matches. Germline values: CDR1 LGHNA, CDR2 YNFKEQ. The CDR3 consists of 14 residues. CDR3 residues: CASSGLAGPGELFF. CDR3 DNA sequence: TGTGCCAGCTCTGGACTAGCGGGACCCGGGGAGCTGTTTTTT.